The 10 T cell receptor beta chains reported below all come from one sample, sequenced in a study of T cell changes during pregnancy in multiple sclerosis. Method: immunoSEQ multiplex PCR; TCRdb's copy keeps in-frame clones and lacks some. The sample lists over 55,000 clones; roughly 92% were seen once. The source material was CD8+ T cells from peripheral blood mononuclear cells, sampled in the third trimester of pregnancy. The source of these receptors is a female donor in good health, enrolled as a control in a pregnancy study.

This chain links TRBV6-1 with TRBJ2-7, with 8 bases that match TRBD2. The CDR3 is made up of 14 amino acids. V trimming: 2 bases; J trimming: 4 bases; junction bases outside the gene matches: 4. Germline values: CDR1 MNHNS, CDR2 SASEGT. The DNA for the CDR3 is TGTGCCAGCAGTGAACGGGGGGGGTTTTACGAGCAGTACTTC. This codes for CASSERGGFYEQYF.

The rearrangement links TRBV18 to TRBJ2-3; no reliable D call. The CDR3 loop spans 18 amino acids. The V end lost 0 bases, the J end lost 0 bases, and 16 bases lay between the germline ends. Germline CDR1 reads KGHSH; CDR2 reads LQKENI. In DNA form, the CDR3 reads TGTGCCAGCTCACCACCGCGTATCAGCGCCACTAGCACAGATACGCAGTATTTT. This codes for CASSPPRISATSTDTQYF.

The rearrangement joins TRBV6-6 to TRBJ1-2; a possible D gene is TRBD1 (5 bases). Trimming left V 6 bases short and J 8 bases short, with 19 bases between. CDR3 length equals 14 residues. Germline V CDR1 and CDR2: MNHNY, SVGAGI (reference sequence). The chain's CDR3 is CASRSRDSWLGYTF. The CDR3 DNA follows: TGTGCCAGCAGGTCCCGGGACTCCTGGTTAGGCTACACCTTC.

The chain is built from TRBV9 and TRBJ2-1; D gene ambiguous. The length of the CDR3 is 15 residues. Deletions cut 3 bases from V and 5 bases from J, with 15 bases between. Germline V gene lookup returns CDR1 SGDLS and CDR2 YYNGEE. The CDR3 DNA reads TGTGCCAGCAGCGCCCTAGGCGAAAAGCACAATGAGCAGTTCTTC. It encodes CASSALGEKHNEQFF. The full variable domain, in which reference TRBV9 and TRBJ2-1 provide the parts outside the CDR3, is DSGVTQTPKHLITATGQRVTLRCSPRSGDLSVYWYQQSLDQGLQFLIQYYNGEERAKGNILERFSAQQFPDLHSELNLSSLELGDSALYFCASSALGEKHNEQFFGPGTRLTVL.

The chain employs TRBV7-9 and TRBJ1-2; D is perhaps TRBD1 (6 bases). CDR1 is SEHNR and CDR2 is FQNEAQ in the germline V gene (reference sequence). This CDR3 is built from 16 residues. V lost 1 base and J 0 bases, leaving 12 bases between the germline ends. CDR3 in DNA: TGTGCCAGCAGCTTAGAAGGGGGTTTGGCTAACTATGGCTACACCTTC. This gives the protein CASSLEGGLANYGYTF.

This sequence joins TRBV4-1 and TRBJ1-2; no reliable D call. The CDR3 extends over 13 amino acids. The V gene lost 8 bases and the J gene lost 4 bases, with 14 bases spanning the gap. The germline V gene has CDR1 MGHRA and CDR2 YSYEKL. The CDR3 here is CASRSEKVYGYTF. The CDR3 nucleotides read TGCGCCAGCCGGTCTGAGAAAGTCTATGGCTACACCTTC.

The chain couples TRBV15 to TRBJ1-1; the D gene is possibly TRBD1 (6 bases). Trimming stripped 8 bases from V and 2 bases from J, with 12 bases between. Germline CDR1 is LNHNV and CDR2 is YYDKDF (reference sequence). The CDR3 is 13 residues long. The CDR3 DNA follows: TGTGCCACCGGGGGGGCCGTCAACACTGAAGCTTTCTTT. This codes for CATGGAVNTEAFF.

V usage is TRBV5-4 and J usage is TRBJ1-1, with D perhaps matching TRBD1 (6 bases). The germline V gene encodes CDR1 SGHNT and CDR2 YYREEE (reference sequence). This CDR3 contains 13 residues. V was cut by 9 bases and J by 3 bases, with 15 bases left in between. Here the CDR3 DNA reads TGTGCCATTTCACAGGGCGGAGACACTGAAGCTTTCTTT. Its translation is CAISQGGDTEAFF.

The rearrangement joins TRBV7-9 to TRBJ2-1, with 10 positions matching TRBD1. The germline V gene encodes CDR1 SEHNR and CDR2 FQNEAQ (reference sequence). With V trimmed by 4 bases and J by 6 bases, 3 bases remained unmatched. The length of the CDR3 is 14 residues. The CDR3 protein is CASSSWTGGNEQFF. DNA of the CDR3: TGTGCCAGCAGCTCGTGGACAGGGGGCAATGAGCAGTTCTTC. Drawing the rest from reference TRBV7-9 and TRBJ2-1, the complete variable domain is DTGVSQNPRHKITKRGQNVTFRCDPISEHNRLYWYRQTLGQGPEFLTYFQNEAQLEKSRLLSDRFSAERPKGSFSTLEIQRTEQGDSAMYLCASSSWTGGNEQFFGPGTRLTVL.

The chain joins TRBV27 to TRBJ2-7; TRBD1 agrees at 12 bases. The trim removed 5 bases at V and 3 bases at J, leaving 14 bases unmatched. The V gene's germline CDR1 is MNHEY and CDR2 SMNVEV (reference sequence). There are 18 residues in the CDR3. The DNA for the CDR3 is TGTGCCAGCAGTATAAAAGGGACAGGGGGCGGTTGGGTCTACGAGCAGTACTTC. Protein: CASSIKGTGGGWVYEQYF.